The rows below give T cell receptor beta chains drawn from one sample of a study of response to subunit inactivated influenza vaccine. TCRdb called the RT-PCR reads again in MiXCR, with one record for every CDR3 protein. The data hold about 540,000 distinct CDR3 sequences, with 20% to 25% observed a single time. These same records also appear under a second study, on T cells expressing NK-cell markers.

The input for sequencing was CD4+ T cells sorted from PBMCs, taken approximately 12 days after vaccination. The receptors derive from a man aged 50 or older who received an inactivated influenza vaccine. The conserved cysteine and the conserved F or W are not part of the CDR3 here.

j_call | v_call | cdr3_aa
TRBJ1-5 | TRBV6-5 | ASSYDRGQPQH
TRBJ2-7 | TRBV6-1 | ASIEGRLAGGYEQY
TRBJ2-5 | TRBV7-2 | ASSSRTSGRETQY
TRBJ1-5 | TRBV7-9 | ASSTTGGSQPQH
TRBJ2-7 | TRBV28 | ASRRQGGEQY
TRBJ2-3 | TRBV20-1 | SANNLAGGTDTQY
TRBJ2-1 | TRBV12-3/TRBV12-4 | ASTPGRSVSYNEQF
TRBJ2-7 | TRBV20-1 | SARDLEQY
TRBJ2-7 | TRBV9 | ASSVGVLPVDEQY
TRBJ2-3 | TRBV6-1 | ASSWTSDNTDTQY
TRBJ2-7 | TRBV10-3 | AITRTGSIDEQY
TRBJ2-3 | TRBV7-2 | ASSTGGGLDTQY
TRBJ2-2 | TRBV29-1 | SANRDSGELF
TRBJ2-3 | TRBV20-1 | SAIPEGGDTQY
TRBJ2-7 | TRBV29-1 | SVVSRNTYEQY
TRBJ1-1 | TRBV15 | ATSRVSRDTEAF
TRBJ2-7 | TRBV4-2 | ASSQVYRASSYEQY
TRBJ2-5 | TRBV12-3/TRBV12-4 | ASSPGQGRGETQY
TRBJ2-1 | TRBV5-1 | ASSIETRDRGNEQF
TRBJ1-3 | TRBV5-6 | ASSGGAHSGNTIY
TRBJ2-7 | TRBV20-1 | SARARRRGLAGLYYEQY
TRBJ1-2 | TRBV15 | ATSRYQGGYT
TRBJ1-5 | TRBV15 | ATSRSRDWTGGNNQPQH
TRBJ2-3 | TRBV2 | ASSGGPTQC
TRBJ2-3 | TRBV12-3/TRBV12-4 | ASSLVGLDTDTQY
TRBJ1-5 | TRBV20-1 | SAVYEARSNQPQH
TRBJ1-5 | TRBV20-1 | SAGKLVHSNQPQH
TRBJ1-4 | TRBV6-1 | ASKREGGTNEKLF
TRBJ2-2 | TRBV29-1 | SIDKTNTGELF
TRBJ2-6 | TRBV4-2 | ASSQARGSGANVLT
TRBJ2-1 | TRBV9 | ASSPSVSNEQF
TRBJ2-7 | TRBV5-1 | ASSTGTVKTYEQY
TRBJ1-1 | TRBV7-2 | ASSLAPRQGAGTEAF
TRBJ2-3 | TRBV10-3 | AISALAGVSDTQY
TRBJ1-1 | TRBV7-2 | ASSSIGGMNTEAF
TRBJ2-3 | TRBV10-3 | AISESGLSTIPSTDTQY
TRBJ2-4 | TRBV15 | ATSAGNQNIQY
TRBJ2-1 | TRBV15 | ATSRDLDEQF
TRBJ2-5 | TRBV9 | ASSVGWGGKETQY
TRBJ1-3 | TRBV29-1 | SVEELSGNTIY
TRBJ1-4 | TRBV4-1 | ASSQGRAGDEKLF
TRBJ2-3 | TRBV12-3/TRBV12-4 | ASSNRGGRGTDTQY
TRBJ2-2 | TRBV5-4 | ASSLFGRKNTGELF
TRBJ2-1 | TRBV12-3/TRBV12-4 | ASSWTGHNEQF
TRBJ1-2 | TRBV7-8 | ASSLTADRQGNYGYT
TRBJ1-1 | TRBV20-1 | SASRSMNTEAF